These 18 T cell receptor beta chains were all obtained from the same sample, sequenced in a study of blood T cell repertoires in COVID-19. TCRdb's table, derived via immunoSEQ multiplex PCR, lists solely in-frame clones and lacks some. The repertoire holds a few hundred thousand clones, with 91% as singletons. The sequenced sample consisted of peripheral blood. The receptors derive from a person under 30 with COVID-19, enrolled during active disease.

This clone was seen only a few times. V is TRBV10-1 and J is TRBJ1-2; 9 positions agree with TRBD1. The CDR3 has 13 residues. V lost 6 bases, J lost 8 bases, and 7 bases stayed unmatched. Per germline, CDR1 WNHNN and CDR2 SYGVQD (reference sequence). The CDR3 here is CASSEDRGWGYTF. DNA of the CDR3: TGCGCCAGCAGCGAGGACAGGGGTTGGGGCTACACCTTC.

The chain employs TRBV28 and TRBJ1-4; 7 positions match TRBD1. Germline CDR1 is MDHEN and CDR2 is SYDVKM. The CDR3 is 19 amino acids. With V trimmed by 4 bases and J by 0 bases, 14 bases remained unmatched. The CDR3 DNA sequence: TGTGCCAGCAGTTCCCCGACAGGGTGGGGTGTATCAACTAATGAAAAACTGTTTTTT. It is translated as CASSSPTGWGVSTNEKLFF.

This chain links TRBV29-1 with TRBJ1-4; 9 nucleotides line up with TRBD1. Germline CDR1 SQVTM, CDR2 ANQGSEA. CDR3 length equals 13 residues. Trimming cost V 5 bases and J 7 bases; bases outside gene matches: 5. The CDR3 DNA reads TGCAGCGTTTTACAGGGGGCGACTGAAAAACTGTTTTTT. Protein product: CSVLQGATEKLFF.

The CDR3 nucleotides read TGTGCCAGCAGTGAGTGGACTCGGGACTACACCTTC. As protein: CASSEWTRDYTF. The V and J genes are TRBV2 and TRBJ1-2; D uncertain. The CDR3 runs to 12 residues. Germline CDR1 is SNHLY and CDR2 is FYNNEI. Trimming pared 3 bases from V and 10 bases from J, leaving 12 bases between.

The gene calls are TRBV19 and TRBJ2-5; a possible D gene is TRBD2 (5 bases). The CDR3 extends over 13 amino acids. V lost 6 bases and J lost 3, with 11 bases in between. Germline V gene sequence: CDR1 LNHDA, CDR2 SQIVND (reference sequence). CDR3 amino acids: CASRLDGEETQYF. The CDR3 DNA reads as TGTGCCAGTAGGCTGGACGGGGAAGAGACCCAGTACTTC.

This clone appeared once. The CDR3 coding sequence is TGTGCCAGCACGATCAGCGAAGAGACCCAGTACTTC. The encoded protein is CASTISEETQYF. The chain employs TRBV11-2 and TRBJ2-5; no clear D. V gave up 7 bases and J gave up 3 bases, with 9 bases separating them. The germline gives CDR1 SGHAT, CDR2 FQNNGV. The CDR3 has 12 residues.

The rearrangement uses TRBV24-1 and TRBJ2-3; TRBD2 aligns across 12 bases. With 3 bases clipped from V and 4 bases from J, the junction kept 13 bases outside the gene matches. The germline CDR1 and CDR2 sequences are KGHDR and SFDVKD. This CDR3 is 19 amino acids long. Written as DNA, the CDR3 is TGTGCCACCAGTGATCCCAACAATCTAGCGGGAGGGCCCCCAGATACGCAGTATTTT. Translated: CATSDPNNLAGGPPDTQYF.

This clone has only one observation. The V and J genes are TRBV4-1 and TRBJ2-3; 8 nucleotides match TRBD2. The CDR3 is made up of 16 amino acids. Germline V lookup: CDR1 MGHRA, CDR2 YSYEKL. Trimming at V came to 1 base and at J to 0 bases, leaving 3 bases not matched to a gene. For the CDR3, the DNA is TGCGCCAGCAGCCAAGTGCAGCGGGGGAGCACAGATACGCAGTATTTT. The encoded protein is CASSQVQRGSTDTQYF.

The gene calls are TRBV5-6 and TRBJ2-7; D is perhaps TRBD2 (5 bases). V lost 1 base and J 7 bases, leaving 9 bases between the germline ends. The CDR3 totals 12 residues. CDR1 and CDR2 (germline): SGHDT, YYEEEE. The DNA of the CDR3 is TGTGCCAGCAGCTTGTCCGGCGGGGAGCAGTACTTC. This gives the protein CASSLSGGEQYF.

V gene TRBV10-3 combines with J gene TRBJ2-5; 11 bases align to TRBD2. Germline V gene data show CDR1 as ENHRY and CDR2 as SYGVKD. Trimming removed 3 bases from V and 0 bases from J; junction bases left unmatched: 6. CDR3 length: 17 residues. The CDR3 DNA reads TGTGCCATCAGTGACACGCTAGCGGGAGGAAACCAAGAGACCCAGTACTTC. Protein product: CAISDTLAGGNQETQYF.

This sequence joins TRBV18 and TRBJ1-1, with D tentatively TRBD1 (5 bases). Germline V gives CDR1 KGHSH, CDR2 LQKENI. Between the trimmed V and J ends, which lost 2 bases and 1 base, there was a span of 14 bases. This CDR3 contains 16 residues. The CDR3 bases are TGTGCCAGCTCACCATATATGGGGCCCCCGAACACTGAAGCTTTCTTT. It specifies CASSPYMGPPNTEAFF.

The rearrangement links TRBV9 to TRBJ1-1, with TRBD1 identical over 7 bases. This CDR3 is built from 15 residues. V lost 1 base, J lost 4 bases, and 7 bases stayed unmatched. Germline V CDR1 and CDR2: SGDLS, YYNGEE. In nucleotides, the CDR3 is TGTGCCAGCAGCGTATTGGACAGGTTGGGCACTGAAGCTTTCTTT. This codes for CASSVLDRLGTEAFF.

This clone occurred a few times. This chain joins TRBV30 and TRBJ1-4; the match to TRBD1 covers 7 bases. The V gene's germline CDR1 is GTSNPN and CDR2 SVGIG (reference sequence). There are 15 residues in the CDR3. The V gene end was trimmed by 0 bases and the J gene end by 2 bases; junction bases not matched to a gene: 3. CDR3 region: CAWSVQGQTNEKLFF. CDR3 bases: TGTGCCTGGAGTGTACAGGGACAGACTAATGAAAAACTGTTTTTT.

The chain links TRBV7-9 to TRBJ1-1; the D gene is possibly TRBD1 (5 bases). V was clipped by 1 base and J by 0 bases, with 9 bases between them. Per the germline V gene, CDR1 is SEHNR and CDR2 is FQNEAQ (reference sequence). The CDR3 contains 15 residues. The CDR3 bases are TGTGCCAGCAGCTTAGGGGGGACTATGAACACTGAAGCTTTCTTT. Protein: CASSLGGTMNTEAFF.

The chain couples TRBV19 to TRBJ1-1; D ambiguous. V was clipped by 7 bases and J by 0 bases, with 12 bases between them. The CDR3 is made up of 14 amino acids. Germline CDR1 LNHDA, CDR2 SQIVND (reference sequence). The chain's CDR3 is CASTTRTLNTEAFF. The CDR3 coding sequence is TGTGCCAGTACCACTAGGACCCTGAACACTGAAGCTTTCTTT.

The chain employs TRBV5-8 and TRBJ2-7, with D perhaps TRBD2 (5 bases). There are 13 residues in the CDR3. V was clipped by 2 bases and J by 1 base, with 7 bases between them. CDR1 and CDR2 from the germline V gene are SGHTS and YDEGEE. The DNA for the CDR3 is TGTGCCAGCAGCTTCCCGGGATCCTACGAGCAGTACTTC. Protein: CASSFPGSYEQYF.

The V and J genes are TRBV4-1 and TRBJ2-2; weak D call: TRBD1 (6 bases). With 3 bases removed from V and 3 bases from J, the gap between germline ends came to 20 bases. The CDR3 extends over 18 amino acids. The germline V gene encodes CDR1 MGHRA and CDR2 YSYEKL. CDR3 protein: CASSQEQGWGQYTGELFF. The CDR3, as DNA: TGCGCCAGCAGCCAGGAACAGGGTTGGGGGCAATACACCGGGGAGCTGTTTTTT.

The chain uses TRBV5-4 and TRBJ1-3, with unresolved D. The CDR3 sequence is 15 residues long. Germline V gives CDR1 SGHNT, CDR2 YYREEE (reference sequence). Trimming removed 0 bases from V and 0 bases from J, with 7 bases in between. The CDR3 sequence: CASSLARSSGNTIYF. Here the CDR3 DNA reads TGTGCCAGCAGCTTGGCACGGAGCTCTGGAAACACCATATATTTT.